This entry features one T cell receptor (beta chain) sequence. Antigen unknown. The V gene's germline CDR1 is SQVTM and CDR2 ANQGSEA. The V gene lost 4 bases and the J gene lost 0 bases, with 9 bases spanning the gap. The CDR3 totals 14 residues. It was considered stable Graves' hyperthyroidism when ophthalmopathy did not progress within 18 months. The entry originates in a study of T cells in Graves' hyperthyroidism and ophthalmopathy. Notes on the study in general: Most expanded thyroid clonotypes above 0.001 recurred in blood.

There were TCR beta CDR3 regions amplified from RNA transcripts. Researchers ran a first-round RT-PCR on the TCR CDR3 using the HTBI primer set. MiXCR, applied by TCRdb to the multiplex PCR reads, yields one record per CDR3 protein. Among about 620,000 distinct CDR3 sequences listed, around 15% were seen once. The clonotype comes from a woman in her twenties or thirties with Graves' hyperthyroidism. Material for sequencing was blood. The chain uses TRBV29-1 and TRBJ1-4, with no clear D. In DNA form, the CDR3 reads TGCAGCGTTGTTGATGGAGCAACTAATGAAAAACTGTTTTTT. Protein product: CSVVDGATNEKLFF.